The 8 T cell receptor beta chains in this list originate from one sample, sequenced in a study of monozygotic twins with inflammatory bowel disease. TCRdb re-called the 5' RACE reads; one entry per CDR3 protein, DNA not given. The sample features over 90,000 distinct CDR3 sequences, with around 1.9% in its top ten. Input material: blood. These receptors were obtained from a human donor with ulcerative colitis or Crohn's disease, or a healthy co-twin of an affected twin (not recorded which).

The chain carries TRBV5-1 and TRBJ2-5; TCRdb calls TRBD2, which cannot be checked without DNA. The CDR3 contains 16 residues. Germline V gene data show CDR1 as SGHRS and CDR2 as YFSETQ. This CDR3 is CASSLLGRDFQETQYF.

The CDR3 region is CSARVVGRSTDTQYF. The chain recombines TRBV20-1 with TRBJ2-3. CDR1 is DFQATT, CDR2 SNEGSKA, per germline (reference sequence). The CDR3 has 15 amino acids.

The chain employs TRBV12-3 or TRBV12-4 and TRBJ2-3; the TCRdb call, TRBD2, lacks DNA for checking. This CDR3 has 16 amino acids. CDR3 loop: CASSSRLAGGTDTQYF.

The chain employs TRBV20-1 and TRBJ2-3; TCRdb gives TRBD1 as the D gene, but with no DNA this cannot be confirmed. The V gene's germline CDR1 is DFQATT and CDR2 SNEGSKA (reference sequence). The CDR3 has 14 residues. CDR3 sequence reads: CSASMGHRTDTQYF.

The CDR3 sequence: CSVRVQGKRDTQYF. The gene calls are TRBV29-1 and TRBJ2-3; TCRdb designates TRBD1, a call that cannot be tested without DNA. This CDR3 region has 14 residues. CDR1 is SQVTM and CDR2 is ANQGSEA in the germline V gene.

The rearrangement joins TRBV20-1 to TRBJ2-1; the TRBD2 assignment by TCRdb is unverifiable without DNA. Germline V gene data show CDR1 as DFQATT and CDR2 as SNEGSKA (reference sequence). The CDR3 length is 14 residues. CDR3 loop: CSARRTSGSREQFF.

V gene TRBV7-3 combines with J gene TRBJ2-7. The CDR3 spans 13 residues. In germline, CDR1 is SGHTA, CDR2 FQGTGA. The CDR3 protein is CASSLGLQYEQYF.

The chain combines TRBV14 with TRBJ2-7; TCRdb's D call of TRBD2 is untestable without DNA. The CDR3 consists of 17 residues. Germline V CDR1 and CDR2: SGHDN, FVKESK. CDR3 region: CASSQGSSRGRSYEQYF.